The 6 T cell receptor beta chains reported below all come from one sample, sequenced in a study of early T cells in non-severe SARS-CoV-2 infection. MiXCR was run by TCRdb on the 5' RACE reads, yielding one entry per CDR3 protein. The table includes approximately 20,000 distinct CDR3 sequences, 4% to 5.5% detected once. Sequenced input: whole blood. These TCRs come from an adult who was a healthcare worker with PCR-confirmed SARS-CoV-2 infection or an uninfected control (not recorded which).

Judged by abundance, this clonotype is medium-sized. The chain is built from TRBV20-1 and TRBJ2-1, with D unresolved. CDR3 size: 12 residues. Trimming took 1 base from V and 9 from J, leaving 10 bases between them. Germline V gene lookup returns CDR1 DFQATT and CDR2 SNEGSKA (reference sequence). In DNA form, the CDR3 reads TGCAGTGCTAGAGTCCATACGGGTGAGCAGTTCTTC. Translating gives CSARVHTGEQFF.

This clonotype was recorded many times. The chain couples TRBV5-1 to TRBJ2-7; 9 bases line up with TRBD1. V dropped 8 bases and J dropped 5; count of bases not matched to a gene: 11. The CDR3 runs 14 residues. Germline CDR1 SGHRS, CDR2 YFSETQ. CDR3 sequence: CASRIGQGKNEQYF. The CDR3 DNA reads TGCGCCAGTAGAATTGGACAGGGGAAAAACGAGCAGTACTTC. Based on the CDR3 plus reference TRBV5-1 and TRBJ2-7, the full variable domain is KAGVTQTPRYLIKTRGQQVTLSCSPISGHRSVSWYQQTPGQGLQFLFEYFSETQRNKGNFPGRFSGRQFSNSRSEMNVSTLELGDSALYLCASRIGQGKNEQYFGPGTRLTVT.

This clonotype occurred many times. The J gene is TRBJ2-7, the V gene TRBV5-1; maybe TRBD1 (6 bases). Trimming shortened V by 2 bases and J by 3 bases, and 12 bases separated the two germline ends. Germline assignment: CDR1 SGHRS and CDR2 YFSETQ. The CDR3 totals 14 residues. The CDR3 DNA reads TGCGCCAGCAGCTTAAGAGGGACAAGCTACGAGCAGTACTTC. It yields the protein CASSLRGTSYEQYF.

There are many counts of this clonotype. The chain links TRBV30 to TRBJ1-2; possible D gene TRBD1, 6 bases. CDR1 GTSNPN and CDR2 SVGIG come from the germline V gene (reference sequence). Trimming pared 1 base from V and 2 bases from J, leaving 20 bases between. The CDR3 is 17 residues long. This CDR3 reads CAWSGPVVGGANYGYTF. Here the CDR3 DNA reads TGTGCCTGGAGTGGTCCAGTTGTGGGGGGCGCGAACTATGGCTACACCTTC. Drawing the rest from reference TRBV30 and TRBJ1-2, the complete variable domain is SQTIHQWPATLVQPVGSPLSLECTVEGTSNPNLYWYRQAAGRGLQLLFYSVGIGQISSEVPQNLSASRPQDRQFILSSKKLLLSDSGFYLCAWSGPVVGGANYGYTFGSGTRLTVV.

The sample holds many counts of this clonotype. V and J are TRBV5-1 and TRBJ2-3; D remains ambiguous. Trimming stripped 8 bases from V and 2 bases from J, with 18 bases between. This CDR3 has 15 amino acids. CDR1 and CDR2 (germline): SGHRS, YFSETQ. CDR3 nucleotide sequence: TGCGCCAGTCGTCCGGCCCTTACAGCCACAGATACGCAGTATTTT. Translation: CASRPALTATDTQYF.

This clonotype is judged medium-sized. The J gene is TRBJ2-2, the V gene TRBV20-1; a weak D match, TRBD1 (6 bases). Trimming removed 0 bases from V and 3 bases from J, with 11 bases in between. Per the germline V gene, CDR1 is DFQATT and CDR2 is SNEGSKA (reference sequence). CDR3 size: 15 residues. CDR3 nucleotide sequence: TGCAGTGCTAGAGATCCAGGGGTTTACACCGGGGAGCTGTTTTTT. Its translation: CSARDPGVYTGELFF.